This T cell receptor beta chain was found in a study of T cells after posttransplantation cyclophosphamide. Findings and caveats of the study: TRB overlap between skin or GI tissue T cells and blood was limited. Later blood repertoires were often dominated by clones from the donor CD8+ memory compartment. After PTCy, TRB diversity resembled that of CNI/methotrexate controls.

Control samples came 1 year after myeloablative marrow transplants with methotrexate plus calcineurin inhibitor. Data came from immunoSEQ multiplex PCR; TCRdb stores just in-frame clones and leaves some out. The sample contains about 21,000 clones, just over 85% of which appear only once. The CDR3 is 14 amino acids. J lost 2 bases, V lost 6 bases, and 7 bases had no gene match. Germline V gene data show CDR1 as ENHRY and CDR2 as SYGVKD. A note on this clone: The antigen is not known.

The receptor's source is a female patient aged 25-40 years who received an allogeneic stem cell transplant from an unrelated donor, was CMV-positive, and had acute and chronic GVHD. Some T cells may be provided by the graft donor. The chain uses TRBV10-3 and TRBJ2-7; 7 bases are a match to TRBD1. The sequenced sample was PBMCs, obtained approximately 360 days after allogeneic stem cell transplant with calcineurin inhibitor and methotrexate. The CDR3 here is CAIRPGTATYEQYF. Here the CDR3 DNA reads TGTGCCATCAGACCCGGGACAGCGACCTACGAGCAGTACTTC.